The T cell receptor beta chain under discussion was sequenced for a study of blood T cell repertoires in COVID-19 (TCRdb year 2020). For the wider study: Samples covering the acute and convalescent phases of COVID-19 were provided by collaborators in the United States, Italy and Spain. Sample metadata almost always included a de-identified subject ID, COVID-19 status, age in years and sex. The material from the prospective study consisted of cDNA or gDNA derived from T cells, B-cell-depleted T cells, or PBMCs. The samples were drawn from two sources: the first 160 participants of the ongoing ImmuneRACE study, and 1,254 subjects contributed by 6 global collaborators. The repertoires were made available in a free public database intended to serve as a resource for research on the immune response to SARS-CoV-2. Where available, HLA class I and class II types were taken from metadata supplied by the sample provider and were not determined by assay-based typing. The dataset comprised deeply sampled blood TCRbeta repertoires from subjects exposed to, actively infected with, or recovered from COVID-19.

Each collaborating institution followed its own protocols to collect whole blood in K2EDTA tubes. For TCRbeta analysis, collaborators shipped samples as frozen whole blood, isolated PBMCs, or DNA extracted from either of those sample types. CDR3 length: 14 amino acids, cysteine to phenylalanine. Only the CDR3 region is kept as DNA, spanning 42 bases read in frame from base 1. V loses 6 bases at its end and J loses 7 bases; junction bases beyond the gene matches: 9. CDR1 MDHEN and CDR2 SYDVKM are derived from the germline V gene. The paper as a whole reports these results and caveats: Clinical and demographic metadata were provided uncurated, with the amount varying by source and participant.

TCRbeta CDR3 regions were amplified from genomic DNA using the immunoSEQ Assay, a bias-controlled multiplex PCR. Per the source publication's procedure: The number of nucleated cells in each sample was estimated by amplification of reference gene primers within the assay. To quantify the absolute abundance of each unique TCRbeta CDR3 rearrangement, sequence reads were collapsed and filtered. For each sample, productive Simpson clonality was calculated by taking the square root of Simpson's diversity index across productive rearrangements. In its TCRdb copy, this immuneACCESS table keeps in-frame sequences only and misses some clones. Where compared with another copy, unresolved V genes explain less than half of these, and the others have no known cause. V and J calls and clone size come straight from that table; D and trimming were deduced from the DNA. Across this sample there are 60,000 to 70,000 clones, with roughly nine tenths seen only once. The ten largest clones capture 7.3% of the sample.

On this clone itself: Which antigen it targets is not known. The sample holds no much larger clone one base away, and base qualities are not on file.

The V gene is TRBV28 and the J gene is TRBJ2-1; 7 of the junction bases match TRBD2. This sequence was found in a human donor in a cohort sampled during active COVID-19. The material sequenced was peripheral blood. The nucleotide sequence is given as TGTGCCAGCAGGGAAGGCGGGAGTTTGAATGAGCAGTTCTTC. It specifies CASREGGSLNEQFF.